What follows are 3 T cell receptor beta chains derived from one specimen sequenced in a study of early T cells in non-severe SARS-CoV-2 infection. One entry per CDR3 protein, called by TCRdb with MiXCR from the 5' RACE reads. The sample lists about 38,000 distinct CDR3 sequences; roughly 6.8% were seen once. The specimen comprised whole blood, sampled at baseline. All receptors derive from an adult who was a healthcare worker with PCR-confirmed SARS-CoV-2 infection or an uninfected control (not recorded which).

This chain uses TRBV18 with TRBJ2-1; D may be TRBD2 (5 bases). The germline CDR1 and CDR2 sequences are KGHSH and LQKENI. CDR3 length: 15 residues. V gave up 5 bases and J gave up 6 bases, with 17 bases separating them. CDR3 amino acids: CASSAGLTTGNEQFF. The CDR3 region has the DNA TGTGCCAGCTCAGCAGGACTGACAACGGGCAATGAGCAGTTCTTC.

This clonotype was detected ten times or more. The rearrangement joins TRBV12-3 or TRBV12-4 to TRBJ2-7, with 9 bases that match TRBD1. V lost 3 bases and J lost 3; bases outside the gene matches: 6. This CDR3 has 15 residues. CDR3 nucleotide sequence: TGTGCCAGCAGTTTCCCGGGACAGGGTATCTACGAGCAGTACTTC. It encodes CASSFPGQGIYEQYF.

The gene calls are TRBV5-5 and TRBJ2-7; a possible D gene is TRBD1 (6 bases). Trimming took 3 bases from V and 3 from J, leaving 16 bases between them. The CDR3 has 15 residues. Germline CDR1 is SGHKS and CDR2 is YYEKEE (reference sequence). CDR3 amino acids: CASSSTGSGYYEQYF. In DNA form, the CDR3 reads TGTGCCAGCAGCTCGACAGGTTCGGGGTACTACGAGCAGTACTTC.